This T cell receptor (beta chain) comes out of a study of T cells after yellow fever vaccination. With regard to this clonotype: Its cognate antigen is unknown.

Germline CDR1 and CDR2: MGHRA and YSYEKL. Trimming left V 4 bases short and J 6 bases short, with 22 bases between. This CDR3 has 17 amino acids. Findings and limits, study-wide: Among primary-vaccination clones, most reappeared after the booster, at roughly 95% for CD4 and about 90% for CD8.

TCRdb itself ran the 5' RACE reads through MiXCR, one entry per CDR3 protein. The data contain hundreds of thousands of distinct CDR3 sequences, around 3.6% of them singletons. Material: PBMCs, obtained on the day of the yellow fever booster vaccination. The chain has TRBV4-1 and TRBJ2-1; D is possibly TRBD1 or TRBD2 (5 bases each). The source of this sequence is a man aged 18 to 35 who received the YFV17D yellow fever vaccine. In nucleotides, the CDR3 is TGCGCCAGCAGCCTGGGGGACGCGCGACGAATATCCAATGAGCAGTTCTTC. Translated, it gives CASSLGDARRISNEQFF.